This T cell receptor beta chain came from a study of blood T cell repertoires in COVID-19. As for the study in general: There were acute and convalescent COVID-19 samples, and they came from the United States, Italy and Spain.

Participants, about 18 to 90 years old, spanned fewer than 30 US areas. This clone occurred once. The germline gives CDR1 LNHDA, CDR2 SQIVND (reference sequence). V was trimmed by 3 bases and J by 11 bases, leaving 19 bases between them. The CDR3 is 14 residues long. Source study methods: Amplification of reference gene primers was used by the study to estimate nucleated cell counts. TCRdb's copy holds only in-frame clones and misses some; the assay was immunoSEQ multiplex PCR. The DNA was the basis for D and trimming; V, J and clone size are from that table. The sample includes a few hundred thousand clones, around 92% of them seen just once.

This chain uses TRBV19 with TRBJ1-2; possibly TRBD1 for D (6 bases). The TCR was taken from a woman aged 45-59 years who had been exposed to COVID-19. Sequencing was performed on PBMCs or T cells enriched from blood (not recorded which). The CDR3: CASSIPGTPSQYTF. The CDR3 DNA follows: TGTGCCAGTAGTATTCCCGGGACACCATCCCAGTACACCTTC.